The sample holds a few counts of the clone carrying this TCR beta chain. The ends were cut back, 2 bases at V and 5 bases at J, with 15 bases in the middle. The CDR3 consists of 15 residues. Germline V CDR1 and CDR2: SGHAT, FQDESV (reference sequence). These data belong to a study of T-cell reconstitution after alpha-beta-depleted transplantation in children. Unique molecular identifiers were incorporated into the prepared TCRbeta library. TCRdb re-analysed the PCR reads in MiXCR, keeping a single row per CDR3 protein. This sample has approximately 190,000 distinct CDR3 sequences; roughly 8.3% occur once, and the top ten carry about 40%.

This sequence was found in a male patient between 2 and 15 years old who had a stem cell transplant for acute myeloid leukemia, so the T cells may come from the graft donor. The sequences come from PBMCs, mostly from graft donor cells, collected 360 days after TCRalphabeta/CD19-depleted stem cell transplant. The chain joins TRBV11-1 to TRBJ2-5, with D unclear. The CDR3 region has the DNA TGTGCCAGCAGCTTACCGAGGAAAGAGGTGGAGACCCAGTACTTC. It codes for CASSLPRKEVETQYF.